This T cell receptor beta chain was found in a study of blood T cell repertoires in COVID-19. About the research overall: Researchers got acute and convalescent COVID-19 samples from the United States, Italy and Spain. In each case, the material was cDNA or gDNA derived from T cells, B-cell-depleted T cells, or PBMCs.

This clone showed up just a few times. The length of the CDR3 is 15 residues. V dropped 6 bases and J dropped 3; count of bases not matched to a gene: 8. Per germline, CDR1 SGHNT and CDR2 YENEEA. In the original workflow: Reference gene primer amplification in the assay estimated nucleated cell counts. Using immunoSEQ multiplex PCR, the repertoire was profiled, and TCRdb retains in-frame clones only, with some absent. V and J calls and clone size follow that table, whereas D and trimming were derived from the DNA. The sample has over 70,000 clones, 80% seen once; the top ten hold over 9%. Sequenced: peripheral blood. This chain links TRBV11-3 with TRBJ2-1; 7 bases are shared with TRBD1. This receptor was taken from a woman in her 70s with acute or convalescent COVID-19. The chain's CDR3 is CASSLSGQFYNEQFF. CDR3 DNA: TGTGCCAGCAGTCTTTCGGGACAGTTCTACAATGAGCAGTTCTTC.